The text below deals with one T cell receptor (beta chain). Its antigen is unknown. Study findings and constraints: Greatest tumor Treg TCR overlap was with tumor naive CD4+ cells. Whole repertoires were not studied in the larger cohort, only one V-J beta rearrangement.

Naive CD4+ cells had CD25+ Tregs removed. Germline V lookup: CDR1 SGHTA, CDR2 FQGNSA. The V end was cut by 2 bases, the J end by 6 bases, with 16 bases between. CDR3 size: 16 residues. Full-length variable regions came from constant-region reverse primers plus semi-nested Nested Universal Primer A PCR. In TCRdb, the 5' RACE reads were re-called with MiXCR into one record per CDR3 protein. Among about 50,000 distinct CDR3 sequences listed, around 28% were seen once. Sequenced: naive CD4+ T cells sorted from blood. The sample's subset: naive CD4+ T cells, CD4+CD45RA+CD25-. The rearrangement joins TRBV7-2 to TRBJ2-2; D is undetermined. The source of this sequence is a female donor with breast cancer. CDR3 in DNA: TGTGCCAGCAGCTTATCTCGGTCCAGCGCCTCCGGGGAGCTGTTTTTT. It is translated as CASSLSRSSASGELFF.